This T cell receptor (beta chain) was recorded in a study of blood T cell repertoires in COVID-19. Original processing methods: Reference gene primer amplification yielded estimated nucleated cell counts. Only in-frame clones appear in the TCRdb table, and some are missing; sequencing was by immunoSEQ multiplex PCR. For V, J and clone size, that table is used; D and trimming come from the DNA. The data show about 480,000 clones, around nine tenths seen once. The cohort comprised adults aged about 18 to 90 years residing in approximately 25 US areas. Each recovered donor of Cohort 3 presented with two negative PCRs, clearance, or symptom resolution. The CDR3 spans 15 residues. V lost 7 bases and J lost 4; bases outside the gene matches: 6. Germline lookup yields CDR1 LNHDA and CDR2 SQIVND (reference sequence).

The receptor was derived from a woman aged 40 to 50 who had recovered from COVID-19. The sequencing sample was made of PBMCs or T cells enriched from blood (not recorded which). The chain recombines TRBV19 with TRBJ2-1; 11 nucleotides agree with TRBD2. DNA of the CDR3: TGTGCCAGTACCTGGGGGACTAGCGGTTACAATGAGCAGTTCTTC. Its protein is CASTWGTSGYNEQFF.